These 18 T cell receptor beta chains share one sample of origin, sequenced in a study of blood T cell repertoires in COVID-19. The table came from immunoSEQ multiplex PCR; TCRdb's copy has only in-frame clones and leaves some out. The sample includes approximately 300,000 clones, under 90% seen only once; the top ten take about 4%. Sequencing input: PBMCs or T cells enriched from blood (not recorded which). The origin of the receptors is a man aged 30 to 39 who had recovered from COVID-19.

This clone appeared a few times. V usage is TRBV3-1 (or the pseudogene TRBV3-2) and J usage is TRBJ1-5; 10 bases agree with TRBD1. The germline CDR1 and CDR2 sequences are LGHDT and YNNKEL (reference sequence). The V segment lost 2 bases and the J segment 4 bases; nucleotides outside the gene matches: 11. This CDR3 spans 18 amino acids. The CDR3 DNA follows: TGTGCCAGCAGCCAATCTGTGGGGACAGGGGCGCCAAATCAGCCCCAGCATTTT. This sequence encodes CASSQSVGTGAPNQPQHF.

V usage is TRBV5-6 and J usage is TRBJ1-1; 7 bases are shared with TRBD1. The CDR3 has 15 amino acids. V shed 0 bases and J 3 bases; nucleotides not matched to a gene: 5. CDR1 is SGHDT and CDR2 is YYEEEE in the germline V gene. The CDR3 spells CASSLAIQGDTEAFF. The CDR3 DNA reads as TGTGCCAGCAGCTTGGCTATTCAGGGGGACACTGAAGCTTTCTTT.

This rearrangement joins TRBV6-5 to TRBJ1-2, with TRBD1 matching over 7 bases. This CDR3 is built from 14 residues. Losses at the gene ends were 4 bases for V and 6 bases for J; bases not matched to a gene: 8. Germline V gene data show CDR1 as MNHEY and CDR2 as SVGAGI. CDR3 nucleotides: TGTGCCAGCAGTTTGGGCAGGGGGATTAATGGCTACACCTTC. Residues: CASSLGRGINGYTF.

V usage is TRBV25-1 and J usage is TRBJ1-1; 11 nucleotides align to TRBD1. V lost 4 bases to trimming and J lost 3 bases; unmatched junction nucleotides: 10. The length of the CDR3 is 17 residues. Germline lookup yields CDR1 MGHDK and CDR2 SYGVNS. In DNA, the CDR3 is TGTGCCAGCAGTGCGTCGGACAGGGGGCGTCAATACACTGAAGCTTTCTTT. It codes for CASSASDRGRQYTEAFF.

V and J are TRBV3-1 (or the pseudogene TRBV3-2) and TRBJ1-4, with D unresolved. The germline V gene encodes CDR1 LGHDT and CDR2 YNNKEL (reference sequence). CDR3 length: 12 amino acids. V shed 0 bases and J shed 11 bases, with 7 bases lying between them. In nucleotides, the CDR3 is TGTGCCAGCAGCCAAGATGTGGAGAAACTGTTTTTT. It specifies CASSQDVEKLFF.

The V gene is TRBV11-3, the J gene TRBJ1-2; TRBD1 matches 7 bases. The CDR3 runs 15 residues. With V trimmed by 5 bases and J by 7 bases, 13 bases remained unmatched. The germline V gene has CDR1 SGHNT and CDR2 YENEEA. The CDR3 DNA is TGTGCCAGCAGCGCAAAGGACAGGATGAGGTCTGGCTACACCTTC. Translated: CASSAKDRMRSGYTF.

This sequence joins TRBV19 and TRBJ1-1; TRBD1 matches at 8 bases. The CDR3 is 15 residues long. Trimming took 5 bases from V and 1 from J; bases not matched to a gene: 6. Germline CDR1 LNHDA, CDR2 SQIVND (reference sequence). As DNA, the CDR3 is TGTGCCAGTAGTCTGTTCGGGACAGGGAACACTGAAGCTTTCTTT. Protein sequence: CASSLFGTGNTEAFF.

This chain connects TRBV6-5 to TRBJ2-3; TRBD1 aligns across 9 bases. The CDR3 spans 16 residues. Trimming cost V 4 bases and J 3 bases; bases outside gene matches: 8. Looked up from germline, CDR1 is MNHEY and CDR2 is SVGAGI. The CDR3 protein is CASSSRTGAATDTQYF. The CDR3 bases are TGTGCCAGCAGTTCCCGGACAGGGGCGGCTACAGATACGCAGTATTTT.

The chain links TRBV4-1 to TRBJ2-2; no definite D call. The CDR3 has 13 residues. The V end was cut by 4 bases, the J end by 4 bases, with 7 bases between. Germline V CDR1 and CDR2: MGHRA, YSYEKL. In DNA, the CDR3 is TGCGCCAGCAGCCCTTGGGCCACCGGGGAGCTGTTTTTT. Residues: CASSPWATGELFF.

This clone is a singleton in its sample. The chain joins TRBV7-8 to TRBJ2-3; D is uncertain. The CDR3 consists of 14 residues. From germline, CDR1 is SGHVS and CDR2 FQNEAQ. The germline V and J ends were trimmed by 4 bases and 0 bases, with 8 bases remaining between them. CDR3 amino acids: CASSYRGSTDTQYF. In DNA form, the CDR3 reads TGTGCCAGCAGCTATAGAGGAAGCACAGATACGCAGTATTTT.

This clone was counted between two and nine times. The V gene is TRBV27, the J gene TRBJ1-2; D perhaps matches TRBD1 (5 bases). Trimming stripped 5 bases from V and 2 bases from J, with 12 bases between. CDR1 is MNHEY and CDR2 is SMNVEV in the germline V gene (reference sequence). The CDR3 sequence is 14 residues long. CDR3 region: CASSPFDSNYGYTF. The DNA of the CDR3 is TGTGCCAGCAGTCCCTTCGACAGCAACTATGGCTACACCTTC.

The chain recombines TRBV7-2 with TRBJ2-2, with D unclear. V dropped 2 bases and J dropped 0 bases, with 7 bases sitting between them. The CDR3 is 15 residues long. Germline CDR1 reads SGHTA; CDR2 reads FQGNSA. CDR3 sequence: CASSLQSSNTGELFF. CDR3 sequence (DNA): TGTGCCAGCAGCTTACAGTCTTCGAACACCGGGGAGCTGTTTTTT. The full variable domain, rest sourced from reference TRBV7-2 and TRBJ2-2, is GAGVSQSPSNKVTEKGKDVELRCDPISGHTALYWYRQSLGQGLEFLIYFQGNSAPDKSGLPSDRFSAERTGGSVSTLTIQRTQQEDSAVYLCASSLQSSNTGELFFGEGSRLTVL.

V is TRBV7-2 and J is TRBJ2-1; 8 bases line up with TRBD2. The CDR3 spans 17 residues. The trim removed 4 bases at V and 7 bases at J, leaving 15 bases unmatched. Germline values: CDR1 SGHTA, CDR2 FQGNSA. This CDR3 is CASSYSPLAGTRNEQFF. The CDR3 DNA sequence: TGTGCCAGCAGCTACTCTCCGTTAGCGGGAACGAGAAATGAGCAGTTCTTC.

This chain joins TRBV15 and TRBJ1-6; no definite D call. The CDR3 spans 15 residues. Trimming stripped 0 bases from V and 6 bases from J, with 9 bases between. The germline CDR1 and CDR2 sequences are LNHNV and YYDKDF (reference sequence). The CDR3 DNA reads TGTGCCACCAGCAGAGATGGGAGATCTAATTCACCCCTCCACTTT. Its protein product is CATSRDGRSNSPLHF.

V gene TRBV27 combines with J gene TRBJ1-1; D ambiguous. From germline, CDR1 is MNHEY and CDR2 SMNVEV (reference sequence). Trimming left V 0 bases short and J 7 bases short, with 15 bases between. This CDR3 has 15 amino acids. CDR3 sequence (DNA): TGTGCCAGCAGTTTATCGATTGGGATCGGGAATGAAGCTTTCTTT. Its translation: CASSLSIGIGNEAFF.

This chain uses TRBV6-4 with TRBJ2-5, with 8 bases matching TRBD2. The CDR3 extends over 15 amino acids. Germline V lookup: CDR1 MRHNA, CDR2 SNTAGT. With V trimmed by 4 bases and J by 5 bases, 9 bases remained unmatched. The CDR3 protein is CASSVSGGPRETQYF. As DNA, the CDR3 is TGTGCCAGCAGTGTATCGGGGGGGCCCCGGGAGACCCAGTACTTC.

The genes are TRBV9 and TRBJ1-1; D ambiguous. V shed 0 bases and J shed 1 base, with 7 bases lying between them. CDR3 size: 14 residues. From germline, CDR1 is SGDLS and CDR2 YYNGEE. This CDR3 is CASSVVFRNTEAFF. Written as DNA, the CDR3 is TGTGCCAGCAGCGTAGTTTTCAGGAACACTGAAGCTTTCTTT.

This chain uses TRBV19 with TRBJ1-5; 8 bases agree with TRBD1. CDR3 size: 15 residues. Germline V gives CDR1 LNHDA, CDR2 SQIVND (reference sequence). Trimming at V came to 7 bases and at J to 4 bases, leaving 9 bases not matched to a gene. CDR3 coding DNA: TGTGCCAGTAACCCGGGACAGGTAACGAATCAGCCCCAGCATTTT. This gives the protein CASNPGQVTNQPQHF.